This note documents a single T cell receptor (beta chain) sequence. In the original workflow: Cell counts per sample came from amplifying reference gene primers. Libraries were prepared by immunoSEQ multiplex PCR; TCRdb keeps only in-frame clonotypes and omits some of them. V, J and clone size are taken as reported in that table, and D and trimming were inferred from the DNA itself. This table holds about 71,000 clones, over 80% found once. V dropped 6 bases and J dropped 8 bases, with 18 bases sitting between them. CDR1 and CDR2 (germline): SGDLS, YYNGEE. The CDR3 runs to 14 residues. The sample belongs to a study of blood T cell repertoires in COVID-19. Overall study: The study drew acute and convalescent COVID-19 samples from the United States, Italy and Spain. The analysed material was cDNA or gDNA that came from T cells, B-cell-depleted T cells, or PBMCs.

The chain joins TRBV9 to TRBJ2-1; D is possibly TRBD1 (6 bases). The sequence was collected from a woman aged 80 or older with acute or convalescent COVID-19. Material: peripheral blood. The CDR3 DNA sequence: TGTGCCAGCACCAGGACAGAGGGGTTGGATGAGCAGTTCTTC. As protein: CASTRTEGLDEQFF.